This T cell receptor (beta chain) was obtained from a study of T cell clonotyping in hematopoietic cell transplantation. Across the whole study: Recipient samples before transplant were obtained post-cytoreduction. Study-wide findings and caveats: Recipient TCR diversity dropped after transplant; expanded clonotypes rose from day 30 to 180.

Time point denoted: recipient sample about 28 days before transplant, after cytoreduction. Samples: about 28 days before transplant, then days 30, 100 and 180 after. Method: immunoSEQ multiplex PCR; TCRdb's copy keeps in-frame clones and lacks some. The sample yields approximately 11,000 clones, more than 85% seen once. There are 14 residues in the CDR3. The germline CDR1 and CDR2 sequences are SNHLY and FYNNEI. Trimming took off 3 bases at V and 5 bases at J, with 10 bases between the two ends. On this clone itself: Its antigen remains unidentified.

Here the sequenced sample was peripheral blood mononuclear cells, taken before stem cell transplant. The chain is built from TRBV2 and TRBJ1-4; no clear D gene. The TCR originated in a middle-aged woman with acute myeloid leukemia. Some clones in this sample may be carry-over from other donors' samples. The CDR3 region is CASSDGLGNEKLFF. The CDR3 DNA reads TGTGCCAGCAGTGACGGACTTGGGAATGAAAAACTGTTTTTT. Full variable domain (outside the CDR3, taken from reference TRBV2 and TRBJ1-4): EPEVTQTPSHQVTQMGQEVILRCVPISNHLYFYWYRQILGQKVEFLVSFYNNEISEKSEIFDDQFSVERPDGSNFTLKIRSTKLEDSAMYFCASSDGLGNEKLFFGSGTQLSVL.